This TCR beta chain was identified in a study of regulatory T cells in long-lasting Graves disease. V was clipped by 2 bases and J by 1 base; unmatched bases: 6. The CDR3 is 15 residues long. Germline assignment: CDR1 DFQATT and CDR2 SNEGSKA (reference sequence). The time point was: newly diagnosed GD, antithyroid drugs for less than 3 months. Making the TCR library involved RNA that had been extracted from PBMCs. HTBI primers from iRepertoire and Arm-PCR of CDR3 regions yielded the TCR beta libraries. From the multiplex PCR reads, TCRdb called clonotypes with MiXCR, one entry per CDR3 protein. The data hold roughly 500,000 distinct CDR3 sequences, with 14% observed a single time. This clonotype was counted at least ten times. This sample also belongs to another study, concerning T cells in Graves' hyperthyroidism and ophthalmopathy.

The sequence derives from a woman in her 50s with Graves disease. Sequenced material: peripheral blood mononuclear cells (PBMCs), taken at new diagnosis, from a patient treated with antithyroid drugs. V is TRBV20-1 and J is TRBJ1-1; 8 bases fit TRBD1. The CDR3 bases are TGCAGTGCTAGACGATCAGGGGGCCGGAACACTGAAGCTTTCTTT. Its translation is CSARRSGGRNTEAFF.